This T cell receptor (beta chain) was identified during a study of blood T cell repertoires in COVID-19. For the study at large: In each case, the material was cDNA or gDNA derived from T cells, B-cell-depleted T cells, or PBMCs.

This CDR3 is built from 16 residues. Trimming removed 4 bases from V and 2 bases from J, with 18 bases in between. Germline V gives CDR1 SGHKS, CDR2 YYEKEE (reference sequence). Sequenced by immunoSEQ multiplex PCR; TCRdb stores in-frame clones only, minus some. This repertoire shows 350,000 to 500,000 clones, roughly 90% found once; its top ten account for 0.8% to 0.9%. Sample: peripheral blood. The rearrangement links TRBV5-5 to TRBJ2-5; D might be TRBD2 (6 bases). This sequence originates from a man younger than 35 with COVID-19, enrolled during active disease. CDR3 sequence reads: CASSPGLSVFQETQYF. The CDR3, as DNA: TGTGCCAGCAGCCCGGGACTGAGTGTGTTTCAAGAGACCCAGTACTTC. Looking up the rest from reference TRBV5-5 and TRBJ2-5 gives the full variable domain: DAGVTQSPTHLIKTRGQQVTLRCSPISGHKSVSWYQQVLGQGPQFIFQYYEKEERGRGNFPDRFSARQFPNYSSELNVNALLLGDSALYLCASSPGLSVFQETQYFGPGTRLLVL.